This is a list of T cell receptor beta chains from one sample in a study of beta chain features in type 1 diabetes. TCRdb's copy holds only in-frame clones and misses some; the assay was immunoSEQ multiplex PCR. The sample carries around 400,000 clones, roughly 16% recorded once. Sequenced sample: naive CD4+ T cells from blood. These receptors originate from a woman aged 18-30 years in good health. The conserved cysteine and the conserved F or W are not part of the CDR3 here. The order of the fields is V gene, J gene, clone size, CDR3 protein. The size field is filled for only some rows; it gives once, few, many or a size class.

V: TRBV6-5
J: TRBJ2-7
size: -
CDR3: ASSHPGTGGHEQY

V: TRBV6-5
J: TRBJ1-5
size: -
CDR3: ASSPRTGRQPQH

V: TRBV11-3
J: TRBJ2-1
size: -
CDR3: ASRSRGEQF

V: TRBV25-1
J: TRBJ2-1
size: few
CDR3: ASSDRSGAKGEQF

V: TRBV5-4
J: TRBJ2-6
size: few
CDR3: ASSLGLAGPSGANVLT

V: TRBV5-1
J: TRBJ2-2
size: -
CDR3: ASSLPWRTGELF

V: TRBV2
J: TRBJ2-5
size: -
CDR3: ASSEDRGPETQY

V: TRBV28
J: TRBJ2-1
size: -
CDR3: ASRGAWTGTDEQF

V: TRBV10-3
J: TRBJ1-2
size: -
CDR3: AISNRTGEDYGYT

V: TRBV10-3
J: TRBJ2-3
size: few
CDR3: AISHREIGTDTQY

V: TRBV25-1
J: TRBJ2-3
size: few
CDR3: ASSEGGRGMRGDTQY

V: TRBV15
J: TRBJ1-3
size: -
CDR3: ATSRDPSSGNTIY

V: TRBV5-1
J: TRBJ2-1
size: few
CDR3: ASSFLAGGSYNEQF

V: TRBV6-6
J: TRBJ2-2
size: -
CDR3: ASSRESNTGELF

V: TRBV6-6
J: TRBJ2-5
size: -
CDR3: ASSRGQGGHQETQY

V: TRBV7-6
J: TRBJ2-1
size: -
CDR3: ASSQGLAGGWNEQF

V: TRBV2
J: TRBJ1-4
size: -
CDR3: ASSLSGLREKLF

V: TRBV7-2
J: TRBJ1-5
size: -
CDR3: ASSPPGRNQPQH

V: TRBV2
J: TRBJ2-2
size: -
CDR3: ASSETSSTGELF

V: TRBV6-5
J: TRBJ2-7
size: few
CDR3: ASSRGTGGHEQY

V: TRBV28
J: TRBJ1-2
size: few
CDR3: ASSSGTANGNYGYT

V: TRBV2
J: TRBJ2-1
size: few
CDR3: ASSEARGTPRDEQF

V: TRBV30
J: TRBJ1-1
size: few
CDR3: AWSLAGEAF

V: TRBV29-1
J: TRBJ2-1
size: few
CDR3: SVLRQGATTEQF

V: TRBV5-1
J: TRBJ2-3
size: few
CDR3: ASREADTQY

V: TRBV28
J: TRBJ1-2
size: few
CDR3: ASSSGQGSGYT

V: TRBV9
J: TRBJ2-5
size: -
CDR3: ASSVIHQETQY

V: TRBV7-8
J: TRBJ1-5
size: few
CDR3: ASSFSGSNQPQH

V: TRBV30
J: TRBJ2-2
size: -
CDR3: ACTASGTGELF

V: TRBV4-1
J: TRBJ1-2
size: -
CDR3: ASSQSNDRIPLYGYT

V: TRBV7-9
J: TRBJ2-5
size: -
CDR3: ASSSMGQIQETQY

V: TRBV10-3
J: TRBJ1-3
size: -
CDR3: AISDKGLSSG

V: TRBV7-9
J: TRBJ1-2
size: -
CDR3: ASSRDRVDYGYT

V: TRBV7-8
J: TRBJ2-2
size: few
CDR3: ASSQRLAGGTNTGELF

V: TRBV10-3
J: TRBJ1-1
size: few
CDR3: AISDRGNTEAF

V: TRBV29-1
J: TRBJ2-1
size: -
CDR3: SVRRTSGEQF

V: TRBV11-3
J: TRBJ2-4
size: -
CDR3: ASSLRPGGFIQY

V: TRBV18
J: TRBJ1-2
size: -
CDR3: ASSPDGGNGYT

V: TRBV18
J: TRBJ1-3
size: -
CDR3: ASSPPVRGYSGNTIY

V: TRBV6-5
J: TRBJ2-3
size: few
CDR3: ASSNTDTQY

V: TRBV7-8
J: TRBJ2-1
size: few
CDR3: ASSRRHRSSYNEQF

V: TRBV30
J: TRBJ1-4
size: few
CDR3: AWSTGGFNEKLF

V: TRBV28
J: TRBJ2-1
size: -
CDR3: ASSLLAGVYEQF

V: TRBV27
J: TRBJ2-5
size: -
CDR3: ASSPSGGAQY

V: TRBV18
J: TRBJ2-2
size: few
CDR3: ASSFRQLNTGELF

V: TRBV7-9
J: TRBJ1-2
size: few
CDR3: ASSSSGAGT

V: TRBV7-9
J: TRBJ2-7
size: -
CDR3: ASSTGLAPYYEQY

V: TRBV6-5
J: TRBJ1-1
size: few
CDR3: ASGRQMNTEAF

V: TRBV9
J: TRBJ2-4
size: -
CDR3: ASSVPREGLAGDLAKNIQY

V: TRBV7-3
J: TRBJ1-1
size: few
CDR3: ASASGTANTEAF

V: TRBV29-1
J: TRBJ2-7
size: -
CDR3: NGRCATGEEQY

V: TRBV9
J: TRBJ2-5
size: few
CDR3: ASNGGYEETQY

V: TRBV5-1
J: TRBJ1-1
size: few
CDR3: ASSSGQGSTEAF

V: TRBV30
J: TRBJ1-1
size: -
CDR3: ACPRDTNTEAF

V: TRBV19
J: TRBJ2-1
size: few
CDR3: ASSILVGTEQF

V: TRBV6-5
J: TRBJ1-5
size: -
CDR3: ASSYSSMAGQPQH

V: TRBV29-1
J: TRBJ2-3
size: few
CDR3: SVRSGQGADTQY

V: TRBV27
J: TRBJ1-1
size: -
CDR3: ASSSLRNTEAF

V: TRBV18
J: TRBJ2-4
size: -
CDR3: ASSPELAKNIQY

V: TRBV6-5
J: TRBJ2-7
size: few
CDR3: ASSYTPGQGNEQY